This TCR beta chain was recovered during a study of beta chain features in type 1 diabetes. cDNA synthesis used the whole RNA isolate, giving expressed TCRB sequences. Sequenced by immunoSEQ multiplex PCR; TCRdb stores in-frame clones only, minus some. Of roughly 300,000 clones listed, about a tenth were seen once; the top ten hold 0.95% to 1.1%. Study-level results: Moderately but significantly shorter TCRB CDR3s were found in Type 1 diabetes patients in all four CD4+ subsets.

V was clipped by 0 bases and J by 6 bases; unmatched bases: 5. The CDR3 runs to 16 residues. Germline loops: CDR1 SGHRS, CDR2 YFSETQ. This clone was seen a handful of times. Its target is unknown. V usage is TRBV5-1 and J usage is TRBJ2-5; 13 nucleotides agree with TRBD2. The sequencing sample was made of central memory CD4+ T cells from blood. This clonotype was obtained from a man aged 25 to 40 with type 1 diabetes. The CDR3 is CASSLGLAGGTQTQYF. The CDR3 region has the DNA TGCGCCAGCAGCTTGGGACTAGCGGGGGGAACTCAGACCCAGTACTTC.